This entry describes one T cell receptor beta chain. As processed by the authors: Counts of nucleated cells, estimated from reference gene primer amplification, were obtained. The data were produced by immunoSEQ multiplex PCR, yet TCRdb's version contains in-frame clones alone and is incomplete. That table gives V, J and clone size, and the DNA gave D and trimming. Altogether around 100,000 clones are present, roughly 88% being singletons, with the ten largest covering about 4.6%. This specimen comes from a study of blood T cell repertoires in COVID-19. The receptor was derived from a human donor in a cohort sampled during active COVID-19. Sequencing input: peripheral blood.

The CDR3 sequence: CASNTGGFNSPLHF. The CDR3 nucleotides are TGTGCCAGCAATACCGGGGGGTTTAATTCACCCCTCCACTTT. The chain carries TRBV19 and TRBJ1-6; possibly TRBD1 for D (5 bases). The CDR3 length is 14 residues. V gave up 9 bases and J gave up 6 bases, with 15 bases separating them. Germline values: CDR1 LNHDA, CDR2 SQIVND (reference sequence).